This TCR beta chain was profiled in a study of shared T cell receptors in the human thymus. Clones were sequenced by immunoSEQ multiplex PCR, and TCRdb holds only the in-frame ones, with some missing. The repertoire holds some 660,000 clones, about 87% seen once, with 0.009% to 0.0095% in the top ten. With 5 bases removed from V and 4 bases from J, the gap between germline ends came to 15 bases. The V gene's germline CDR1 is SGHTA and CDR2 FQGNSA. This CDR3 contains 14 residues. This sample also appeared in a second study, on human thymus T cells.

The clonotype comes from a boy younger than two with a congenital heart defect. Sequencing was carried out using thymocytes. The J gene is TRBJ2-7, the V gene TRBV7-2; D possibly corresponds to TRBD2 (5 bases). The CDR3 is CASSSSPGVYEQYF. CDR3 DNA sequence: TGTGCCAGCAGCAGCTCCCCCGGGGTTTACGAGCAGTACTTC.